One sample yielded the 19 T cell receptor beta chains listed below, sequenced in a study of radiotherapy plus CTLA-4 blockade in lung cancer. Produced via immunoSEQ multiplex PCR; TCRdb's table is partial and in-frame only. The data contain 70,000 to 90,000 clones, around 80% of them singletons. The specimen comprised peripheral blood, sampled from a patient treated with radiotherapy plus ipilimumab. The receptors were sampled from a human donor with non-small cell lung cancer who had a complete response to radiotherapy plus ipilimumab.

Only a few counts were recorded for this clone. The chain couples TRBV18 to TRBJ2-1; possible D gene TRBD2, 6 bases. Germline V gene sequence: CDR1 KGHSH, CDR2 LQKENI. The CDR3 loop spans 15 amino acids. Trimming pared 3 bases from V and 10 bases from J, leaving 19 bases between. The CDR3 region is CASSPNGSPQNEQFF. The CDR3 DNA sequence: TGTGCCAGCTCACCGAACGGGAGTCCCCAAAACGAGCAGTTCTTC.

The table lists this clone with a count of one. V and J are TRBV18 and TRBJ1-1; 7 positions agree with TRBD1. The length of the CDR3 is 18 residues. Looked up from germline, CDR1 is KGHSH and CDR2 is LQKENI. Trimming took 3 bases from V and 1 from J; bases not matched to a gene: 14. The CDR3 nucleotides are TGTGCCAGCTCACCGAGGACAGGTTTGATAGGTCCGAACACTGAAGCTTTCTTT. It yields the protein CASSPRTGLIGPNTEAFF. The whole variable domain, remainder taken from reference TRBV18 and TRBJ1-1, is NAGVMQNPRHLVRRRGQEARLRCSPMKGHSHVYWYRQLPEEGLKFMVYLQKENIIDESGMPKERFSAEFPKEGPSILRIQQVVRGDSAAYFCASSPRTGLIGPNTEAFFGQGTRLTVV.

The genes are TRBV15 and TRBJ2-7, with 9 bases lining up with TRBD1. V gave up 1 base and J gave up 7 bases; unmatched junction bases: 11. Germline V lookup: CDR1 LNHNV, CDR2 YYDKDF (reference sequence). The CDR3 runs 16 residues. The CDR3 here is CATSRGGAQGAGEQYF. The CDR3 DNA follows: TGTGCCACCAGCAGAGGAGGGGCACAGGGGGCGGGTGAGCAGTACTTC.

The gene calls are TRBV2 and TRBJ2-3; D assignment may be TRBD1 or TRBD2 (6 bases each). Trimming stripped 8 bases from V and 2 bases from J, with 14 bases between. Germline V gene sequence: CDR1 SNHLY, CDR2 FYNNEI. The CDR3 loop spans 14 amino acids. The CDR3 reads CASQGRTNTDTQYF. The CDR3 region has the DNA TGTGCCAGCCAGGGGCGGACTAACACAGATACGCAGTATTTT.

The rearrangement uses TRBV30 and TRBJ1-1; no definite D call. Germline V lookup: CDR1 GTSNPN, CDR2 SVGIG (reference sequence). V dropped 0 bases and J dropped 2 bases, with 7 bases sitting between them. The CDR3 length is 13 residues. CDR3 in amino acids: CAWSVLPNTEAFF. Written as DNA, the CDR3 is TGTGCCTGGAGTGTATTGCCTAACACTGAAGCTTTCTTT.

Remarks on this clone: The junction and the germline gene differ at one end; a read error may be behind it. The chain employs TRBV6-5 and TRBJ1-1; 12 bases are a match to TRBD1. In germline, CDR1 is MNHEY, CDR2 SVGAGI. The CDR3 spans 11 residues. The CDR3 here is CASRGQGAPSF. CDR3 in DNA: TGTGCCAGCAGGGGACAGGGGGCGCCTTCTTTT.

This clone was seen a handful of times. This chain links TRBV5-6 with TRBJ1-2, with 8 nucleotides matching TRBD1. V lost 0 bases to trimming and J lost 7 bases; unmatched junction nucleotides: 8. CDR1 and CDR2 (germline): SGHDT, YYEEEE. The CDR3 runs 15 residues. CDR3 in amino acids: CASSLAPTGDSGYTF. In nucleotides, the CDR3 is TGTGCCAGCAGCTTGGCCCCGACAGGGGACAGTGGCTACACCTTC.

V usage is TRBV5-6 and J usage is TRBJ1-2; tentative D call: TRBD1 (5 bases). Trimming stripped 3 bases from V and 10 bases from J, with 10 bases between. The V gene's germline CDR1 is SGHDT and CDR2 YYEEEE. This CDR3 is built from 11 residues. The CDR3 coding sequence is TGTGCCAGCAGCTACAGGTCGACCTACACCTTC. Amino acid sequence: CASSYRSTYTF. Drawing the rest from reference TRBV5-6 and TRBJ1-2, the complete variable domain is DAGVTQSPTHLIKTRGQQVTLRCSPKSGHDTVSWYQQALGQGPQFIFQYYEEEERQRGNFPDRFSGHQFPNYSSELNVNALLLGDSALYLCASSYRSTYTFGSGTRLTVV.

This chain joins TRBV5-5 and TRBJ1-2, with a tentative D call TRBD1 (6 bases). CDR3 size: 14 residues. Trimming cost V 0 bases and J 0 bases, with 6 bases left between them. Germline V gene sequence: CDR1 SGHKS, CDR2 YYEKEE (reference sequence). CDR3 protein: CASSLGTANYGYTF. The DNA of the CDR3 is TGTGCCAGCAGCTTGGGGACAGCTAACTATGGCTACACCTTC.

This chain uses TRBV27 with TRBJ2-2; 9 bases align to TRBD1. Germline V gene lookup returns CDR1 MNHEY and CDR2 SMNVEV (reference sequence). Germline trimming cut 6 bases from V and 4 bases from J; bases unmatched to any gene: 9. This CDR3 has 16 amino acids. The chain's CDR3 is CASRTQGTGTTGELFF. Written as DNA, the CDR3 is TGTGCCAGCAGAACTCAAGGGACAGGGACCACCGGGGAGCTGTTTTTT.

This chain joins TRBV11-3 and TRBJ2-5; 8 positions agree with TRBD2. Losses at the gene ends were 5 bases for V and 2 bases for J; bases not matched to a gene: 4. In germline, CDR1 is SGHNT, CDR2 YENEEA. The CDR3 is 14 amino acids. The DNA for the CDR3 is TGTGCCAGCAGCCTACTAGCGGTGCAAGAGACCCAGTACTTC. Translating it yields CASSLLAVQETQYF.

The chain has TRBV11-2 and TRBJ1-2, with a possible D match to TRBD1 (6 bases). The germline V gene encodes CDR1 SGHAT and CDR2 FQNNGV. This CDR3 comprises 14 residues. V was pared by 0 bases and J by 8 bases, with 13 bases between. CDR3 bases: TGTGCCAGCAGCTTAGAACAGGGCCCAGGGGGCTACACCTTC. Residues: CASSLEQGPGGYTF.

This chain uses TRBV19 with TRBJ2-2; 10 bases fit TRBD1. From germline, CDR1 is LNHDA and CDR2 SQIVND (reference sequence). The V and J ends lost 11 bases and 0 bases, in that order; junction bases with no gene match: 15. This CDR3 comprises 18 residues. The DNA of the CDR3 is TGTGCCTCCTCCCCGTTTTCCGGGACAGGGGCGAACACCGGGGAGCTGTTTTTT. It translates to CASSPFSGTGANTGELFF. Complete variable domain (other parts from reference TRBV19 and TRBJ2-2): DGGITQSPKYLFRKEGQNVTLSCEQNLNHDAMYWYRQDPGQGLRLIYYSQIVNDFQKGDIAEGYSVSREKKESFPLTVTSAQKNPTAFYLCASSPFSGTGANTGELFFGEGSRLTVL.

This chain uses TRBV5-6 with TRBJ1-5; TRBD1 aligns across 9 bases. Trimming cost V 3 bases and J 6 bases; bases outside gene matches: 4. This CDR3 is 14 amino acids long. The V gene's germline CDR1 is SGHDT and CDR2 YYEEEE. CDR3 in DNA: TGTGCCAGCAGCTGGGGACAGGGAGGTCAGCCCCAGCATTTT. Amino acids: CASSWGQGGQPQHF.

The chain has TRBV7-9 and TRBJ1-2; 7 nucleotides match TRBD1. The CDR3 length is 15 residues. CDR1 is SEHNR and CDR2 is FQNEAQ in the germline V gene (reference sequence). J lost 6 bases, V lost 6 bases, and 13 bases had no gene match. The CDR3 coding sequence is TGTGCCAGCAGTCCACATTTAGACAGGGTCCATGGCTACACCTTC. Its translation is CASSPHLDRVHGYTF.

V is TRBV4-1 and J is TRBJ2-1; 10 bases map to TRBD1. The germline gives CDR1 MGHRA, CDR2 YSYEKL. The CDR3 extends over 15 amino acids. J was trimmed by 8 bases and V by 1 base; bases with no gene match: 5. CDR3 sequence: CASSQALTGGHEQFF. CDR3 in DNA: TGCGCCAGCAGCCAAGCTCTGACAGGGGGCCATGAGCAGTTCTTC.

This chain links TRBV5-1 with TRBJ2-2; maybe TRBD1 (6 bases). The CDR3 loop spans 16 amino acids. Germline CDR1 reads SGHRS; CDR2 reads YFSETQ. The V end was cut by 4 bases, the J end by 0 bases, with 13 bases between. The CDR3 protein is CASSPGVPANTGELFF. The CDR3 DNA sequence: TGCGCCAGCAGCCCAGGGGTCCCCGCGAACACCGGGGAGCTGTTTTTT.

The chain recombines TRBV5-6 with TRBJ2-3; TRBD1 is a possible D gene (6 bases). Per the germline V gene, CDR1 is SGHDT and CDR2 is YYEEEE. The CDR3 contains 16 residues. V gave up 0 bases and J gave up 4 bases, with 15 bases separating them. The CDR3 is CASSLGGVGGPDTQYF. CDR3 nucleotides: TGTGCCAGCAGCTTGGGTGGGGTTGGGGGCCCAGATACGCAGTATTTT. The whole variable domain, filled in from reference TRBV5-6 and TRBJ2-3, reads DAGVTQSPTHLIKTRGQQVTLRCSPKSGHDTVSWYQQALGQGPQFIFQYYEEEERQRGNFPDRFSGHQFPNYSSELNVNALLLGDSALYLCASSLGGVGGPDTQYFGPGTRLTVL.

V gene TRBV5-1 combines with J gene TRBJ1-1; tentatively, D is TRBD1 (6 bases). V lost 5 bases and J lost 1, with 18 bases in between. The CDR3 runs to 16 residues. Germline CDR1 is SGHRS and CDR2 is YFSETQ. The CDR3, as DNA: TGCGCCAGCAGTGGGGGCTACAGAACAACGAACACTGAAGCTTTCTTT. Translated: CASSGGYRTTNTEAFF.